These 27 T cell receptor beta chains were all obtained from the same sample, sequenced in a study of blood T cell repertoires in COVID-19. Data came from immunoSEQ multiplex PCR; TCRdb stores just in-frame clones and leaves some out. The data contain approximately 330,000 clones, 80% to 90% of them singletons. Input material: PBMCs or T cells enriched from blood (not recorded which). All receptors come from a woman aged 40 to 50 with acute COVID-19.

The rearrangement links TRBV28 to TRBJ1-2; 8 nucleotides match TRBD1. With 6 bases clipped from V and 8 bases from J, the junction kept 17 bases outside the gene matches. Germline V gene sequence: CDR1 MDHEN, CDR2 SYDVKM. This CDR3 is built from 16 residues. Written as DNA, the CDR3 is TGTGCCAGCAGCGAAATAATGACAGGGGCGTCGAACGGCTACACCTTC. This sequence encodes CASSEIMTGASNGYTF.

The V and J genes are TRBV28 and TRBJ2-1, with D possibly matching TRBD2 (6 bases). The V and J ends lost 7 bases and 8 bases respectively, with 9 bases between them. CDR3 length: 11 residues. CDR1 and CDR2 (germline): MDHEN, SYDVKM. Here the CDR3 reads CASKGRYEQFF. DNA of the CDR3: TGTGCCAGCAAGGGGAGGTATGAGCAGTTCTTC.

This chain connects TRBV9 to TRBJ1-2, with 8 bases that match TRBD1. This CDR3 contains 14 residues. V shed 3 bases and J 7 bases; nucleotides not matched to a gene: 8. Germline lookup yields CDR1 SGDLS and CDR2 YYNGEE. CDR3 nucleotides: TGTGCCAGCAGCGCCGGAGGGCAGGGGGCTGGCTACACCTTC. Protein product: CASSAGGQGAGYTF.

This clone came up once. The chain combines TRBV3-1 (or the pseudogene TRBV3-2) with TRBJ2-2, with 16 bases matching TRBD2. Germline assignment: CDR1 LGHDT and CDR2 YNNKEL (reference sequence). There are 19 residues in the CDR3. The trim removed 1 base at V and 5 bases at J, leaving 7 bases unmatched. The CDR3 region is CASSQGGLAGGPLTGELFF. The CDR3, as DNA: TGTGCCAGCAGCCAAGGGGGACTAGCGGGAGGGCCGTTGACCGGGGAGCTGTTTTTT.

This chain joins TRBV7-9 and TRBJ1-1, with TRBD1 matching 7 bases. Germline V gives CDR1 SEHNR, CDR2 FQNEAQ (reference sequence). The junction had 12 bases not matched to a gene; V was cut back by 6 bases and J by 8 bases. CDR3 length: 14 residues. The DNA of the CDR3 is TGTGCCAGCAGTGGGGGGACAGAGTTGACCGAAGCTTTCTTT. This translates into CASSGGTELTEAFF.

V and J are TRBV28 and TRBJ1-2; no definite D call. Germline values: CDR1 MDHEN, CDR2 SYDVKM. Trimming removed 2 bases from V and 5 bases from J, with 9 bases in between. CDR3 size: 13 residues. In DNA, the CDR3 is TGTGCCAGCAGTTTAATCGTCAGTTATGGCTACACCTTC. Its protein product is CASSLIVSYGYTF.

This chain connects TRBV5-5 to TRBJ1-1; 7 bases agree with TRBD1. The V segment lost 2 bases and the J segment 5 bases; nucleotides outside the gene matches: 6. The CDR3 consists of 14 residues. Looked up from germline, CDR1 is SGHKS and CDR2 is YYEKEE (reference sequence). Here the CDR3 reads CASSFLGGGTEAFF. The CDR3 nucleotides read TGTGCCAGCAGCTTTCTAGGGGGCGGAACTGAAGCTTTCTTT.

The J gene is TRBJ1-2, the V gene TRBV6-5, with 10 bases aligning to TRBD1. V was pared by 5 bases and J by 8 bases, with 11 bases of the junction left unmatched. The CDR3 extends over 15 amino acids. Germline V gene sequence: CDR1 MNHEY, CDR2 SVGAGI. The CDR3 reads CASSIPGQGPLGYTF. For the CDR3, the DNA is TGTGCCAGCAGTATTCCGGGACAGGGGCCGCTCGGCTACACCTTC.

The chain combines TRBV21-1 with TRBJ2-3; the table's D call, TRBD1, was not checked against the DNA. TRBV21-1 represents a pseudogene. The CDR3 consists of 18 residues. The CDR3 reads CASSKGISRDRRTDTQYF. The CDR3 nucleotides read TGTGCCAGCAGCAAGGGGATTAGCCGGGACAGGCGCACAGATACGCAGTATTTT.

The V and J genes are TRBV4-1 and TRBJ2-3; 8 bases are shared with TRBD2. V was pared by 4 bases and J by 2 bases, with 14 bases of the junction left unmatched. This CDR3 has 18 amino acids. Germline values: CDR1 MGHRA, CDR2 YSYEKL. Written as DNA, the CDR3 is TGCGCCAGCAGCCGGACGGATTACAGCGGGAGCGACACAGATACGCAGTATTTT. It yields the protein CASSRTDYSGSDTDTQYF.

The V gene is TRBV3-1 (or the pseudogene TRBV3-2), the J gene TRBJ1-2; D perhaps matches TRBD1 (6 bases). V lost 1 base and J lost 2, with 14 bases in between. Germline-derived CDR1 and CDR2 are LGHDT and YNNKEL (reference sequence). This CDR3 comprises 16 residues. The CDR3 region has the DNA TGTGCCAGCAGCCAAGCCCGGAGGACAGAAAACTATGGCTACACCTTC. This translates into CASSQARRTENYGYTF.

The chain combines TRBV7-9 with TRBJ2-7, with D unresolved. The CDR3 is made up of 12 amino acids. Deletions cut 2 bases from V and 0 bases from J, with 2 bases between. Per the germline V gene, CDR1 is SEHNR and CDR2 is FQNEAQ (reference sequence). CDR3 protein: CASSLHSYEQYF. In nucleotides, the CDR3 is TGTGCCAGCAGCTTACACTCCTACGAGCAGTACTTC.

The chain joins TRBV2 to TRBJ1-5; D gene unclear. The CDR3 is 14 amino acids. Germline CDR1 reads SNHLY; CDR2 reads FYNNEI. Trimming stripped 1 base from V and 5 bases from J, with 9 bases between. The CDR3 DNA reads TGTGCCAGCAGTGAAGACCCGAGGTATCAGCCCCAGCATTTT. Protein product: CASSEDPRYQPQHF.

J is TRBJ1-2 and V is TRBV24-1; 9 positions agree with TRBD1. V trimming: 7 bases; J trimming: 7 bases; junction bases outside the gene matches: 9. Germline V gene sequence: CDR1 KGHDR, CDR2 SFDVKD. CDR3 length: 14 residues. CDR3 coding DNA: TGTGCCACCAGGGCCGGGACAGGGCTCGGTGGCTACACCTTC. Translated, it gives CATRAGTGLGGYTF.

This clone appeared a single time. This rearrangement joins TRBV7-2 to TRBJ1-2; a possible D gene is TRBD1 (5 bases). CDR3 length: 16 amino acids. Trimming took off 3 bases at V and 4 bases at J, with 18 bases between the two ends. Germline CDR1 reads SGHTA; CDR2 reads FQGNSA. CDR3 in amino acids: CASSLGGPGLLYGYTF. CDR3 bases: TGTGCCAGCAGCTTGGGGGGACCGGGACTCCTCTATGGCTACACCTTC.

The gene calls are TRBV4-2 and TRBJ1-5; 10 bases align to TRBD1. The CDR3 has 16 amino acids. CDR1 and CDR2 from the germline V gene are LGHNA and YNFKEQ. Trimming cost V 3 bases and J 4 bases; bases outside gene matches: 6. As DNA, the CDR3 is TGTGCCAGCAGCCACTCCGGACAGGGGGTTAATCAGCCCCAGCATTTT. Translation gives CASSHSGQGVNQPQHF.

The chain combines TRBV19 with TRBJ2-1; 7 nucleotides line up with TRBD1. Germline lookup yields CDR1 LNHDA and CDR2 SQIVND (reference sequence). V was pared by 4 bases and J by 0 bases, with 3 bases of the junction left unmatched. The CDR3 has 15 amino acids. As DNA, the CDR3 is TGTGCCAGTAGTACGACAGGGAGCTCCTACAATGAGCAGTTCTTC. This translates into CASSTTGSSYNEQFF.

As to this clone: Distinct nucleotide sequences in the sample also encode this CDR3. The chain recombines TRBV5-1 with TRBJ2-1; 12 nucleotides line up with TRBD2. CDR1 and CDR2 (germline): SGHRS, YFSETQ. This CDR3 region has 15 residues. The V and J ends lost 4 bases and 4 bases, in that order; junction bases with no gene match: 3. DNA of the CDR3: TGCGCCAGCAGCCTCGGGACTAGCGGGTACAATGAGCAGTTCTTC. Its protein product is CASSLGTSGYNEQFF.

The gene calls are TRBV5-1 and TRBJ1-2, with D possibly TRBD1 on 6 matching bases. Trimming took 0 bases from V and 6 from J, leaving 15 bases between them. Germline V gene data show CDR1 as SGHRS and CDR2 as YFSETQ. This CDR3 has 15 residues. The CDR3, as DNA: TGCGCCAGCAGCTTGGATGGGGGCCAAGGAAATGGCTACACCTTC. Protein sequence: CASSLDGGQGNGYTF. Supplemented by reference TRBV5-1 and TRBJ1-2, the full variable domain reads KAGVTQTPRYLIKTRGQQVTLSCSPISGHRSVSWYQQTPGQGLQFLFEYFSETQRNKGNFPGRFSGRQFSNSRSEMNVSTLELGDSALYLCASSLDGGQGNGYTFGSGTRLTVV.

This chain connects TRBV21-1 to TRBJ2-7; the table's D call TRBD1 went unverified against the DNA. TRBV21-1 is described as a pseudogene. This CDR3 has 17 residues. The CDR3 protein is CASSKKTPGTGGCEQYF. The CDR3 nucleotides are TGTGCCAGCAGCAAAAAAACCCCCGGGACAGGGGGTTGCGAGCAGTACTTC.

The gene calls are TRBV19 and TRBJ1-1; 8 bases map to TRBD1. The germline CDR1 and CDR2 sequences are LNHDA and SQIVND (reference sequence). The CDR3 has 14 amino acids. Trimming cost V 8 bases and J 6 bases; bases outside gene matches: 11. As DNA, the CDR3 is TGTGCCAGTCGGGAGACAGGGGCTTTGGCTGAAGCTTTCTTT. This codes for CASRETGALAEAFF.

This chain uses TRBV28 with TRBJ2-1; TRBD2 agrees at 8 bases. The junction had 8 bases not matched to a gene; V was cut back by 5 bases and J by 2 bases. Germline loops: CDR1 MDHEN, CDR2 SYDVKM. The CDR3 runs to 16 residues. The chain's CDR3 is CASSIRLASTYNEQFF. Here the CDR3 DNA reads TGTGCCAGCAGTATAAGACTAGCGAGCACCTACAATGAGCAGTTCTTC.

V gene TRBV27 combines with J gene TRBJ2-1; D possibly corresponds to TRBD1 (5 bases). The germline CDR1 and CDR2 sequences are MNHEY and SMNVEV (reference sequence). Trimming stripped 3 bases from V and 0 bases from J, with 12 bases between. CDR3 length equals 16 residues. CDR3 amino acids: CASSFRQLSSYNEQFF. The CDR3 nucleotides read TGTGCCAGCAGTTTTAGACAGTTGAGCTCCTACAATGAGCAGTTCTTC.

The chain couples TRBV7-9 to TRBJ1-4; TRBD1 matches at 8 bases. The CDR3 length is 15 residues. V gave up 4 bases and J gave up 7 bases; unmatched junction bases: 8. Germline CDR1 and CDR2: SEHNR and FQNEAQ (reference sequence). Here the CDR3 DNA reads TGTGCCAGCAGCTCTACAGGGGGGAAGGTTGAAAAACTGTTTTTT. This sequence encodes CASSSTGGKVEKLFF. Filled out from reference TRBV7-9 and TRBJ1-4, the complete variable domain reads DTGVSQNPRHKITKRGQNVTFRCDPISEHNRLYWYRQTLGQGPEFLTYFQNEAQLEKSRLLSDRFSAERPKGSFSTLEIQRTEQGDSAMYLCASSSTGGKVEKLFFGSGTQLSVL.

The chain has TRBV7-2 and TRBJ2-6; 7 bases line up with TRBD1. Per germline, CDR1 SGHTA and CDR2 FQGNSA. This CDR3 has 18 amino acids. V shed 1 base, J shed 1 base, and the junction held 7 bases outside the gene matches. CDR3 sequence reads: CASSLGPGQMSGANVLTF. CDR3 DNA sequence: TGTGCCAGCAGCTTAGGACCGGGACAGATGTCTGGGGCCAACGTCCTGACTTTC.

V gene TRBV28 combines with J gene TRBJ1-2, with 7 bases lining up with TRBD1. Germline V CDR1 and CDR2: MDHEN, SYDVKM. The CDR3 extends over 14 amino acids. The V and J ends lost 3 bases and 4 bases, in that order; junction bases with no gene match: 5. The CDR3 reads CASSFSGTVYGYTF. The DNA of the CDR3 is TGTGCCAGCAGTTTCTCCGGGACAGTCTATGGCTACACCTTC.

J is TRBJ1-6 and V is TRBV5-6; a possible D gene is TRBD1 (5 bases). Trimming removed 3 bases from V and 0 bases from J, with 13 bases in between. Germline V gene sequence: CDR1 SGHDT, CDR2 YYEEEE. The CDR3 has 17 residues. The CDR3 DNA reads TGTGCCAGCAGCTACCTCGGACAAGCCTCCTATAATTCACCCCTCCACTTT. Translated, it gives CASSYLGQASYNSPLHF.